The source of this T cell receptor beta chain is a study of T cell responses to AZD1222 COVID-19 vaccine. Profiled with immunoSEQ multiplex PCR; TCRdb holds only in-frame clones, not every one. The table records some 91,000 clones, roughly 92% of them present only once. Germline loops: CDR1 LNHDA, CDR2 SQIVND (reference sequence). The CDR3 length is 14 residues. V lost 4 bases, J lost 1 base, and 10 bases lay in between. The source was peripheral blood, collected on day 0 of AZD1222 vaccination. The source is an adult in good health. The chain couples TRBV19 to TRBJ1-1, with a tentative D call TRBD1 (5 bases). CDR3 nucleotide sequence: TGTGCCAGTAGTACCGACAGCACGAACACTGAAGCTTTCTTT. This gives the protein CASSTDSTNTEAFF.